This T cell receptor (beta chain) was sequenced in a study of T cell responses to AZD1222 COVID-19 vaccine. Germline-derived CDR1 and CDR2 are LGHNA and YNFKEQ. The CDR3 length is 14 residues. Trimming cost V 4 bases and J 2 bases, with 11 bases left between them. Study-wide results and limits: Recipients of two AZD1222 doses showed rising Spike-specific TCR breadth and depth. Donors in the cohort were predominantly white British and more often female, and clonal diversity was possibly underestimated.

Assay used: immunoSEQ multiplex PCR; TCRdb lists only in-frame clones, some missing. Of under 150,000 clones in the sample, 90% were seen once. Worth noting for this clone: Its antigen is undetermined.

This TCR was recovered from an adult in good health. The sample consisted of peripheral blood, taken on day 0 of AZD1222 vaccination. This chain uses TRBV4-2 with TRBJ1-1; no firm D call. The CDR3 loop reads CASSRTSKNTEAFF. Written as DNA, the CDR3 is TGTGCCAGCAGCCGGACCAGTAAAAACACTGAAGCTTTCTTT.